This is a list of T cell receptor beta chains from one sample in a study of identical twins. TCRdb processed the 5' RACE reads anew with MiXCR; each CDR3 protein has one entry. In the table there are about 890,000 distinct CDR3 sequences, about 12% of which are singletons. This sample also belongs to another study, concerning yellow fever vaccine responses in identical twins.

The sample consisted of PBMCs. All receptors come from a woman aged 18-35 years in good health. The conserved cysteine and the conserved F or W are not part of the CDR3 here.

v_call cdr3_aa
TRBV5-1 ASSLDVSYNEQF
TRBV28 ASSSTGGPGWSPLH
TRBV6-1 ASRLRGRNTEAF
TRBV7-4 ASSFWPGDNSPLH
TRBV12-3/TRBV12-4 ASSLRDRDSYEQY
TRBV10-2 ATLNDSDRGTTLAKNIQY
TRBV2 ASNRAGGPDTQY
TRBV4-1 ASSQEGGSQH
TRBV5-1 ASSFSGRGTDTQY
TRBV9 ASSVVGASYNEQF
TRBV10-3 AISPRDQETQY
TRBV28 ASSPTVVGAEAF
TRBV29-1 SVVGDPYEQY
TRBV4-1 ASSQTGGGNTIY
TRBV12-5 ASGSAGVGTEAF
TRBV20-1 SAFREAWLAETQY
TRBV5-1 ASSPETGNTEAF
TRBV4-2 ASSQDRLAGSNEQF
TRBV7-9 ASCRLAYNEQF
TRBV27 ASSLTPGTATNQPQH
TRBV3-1 ASSPDWGSTDTQY
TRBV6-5 ASSYSTPEVHSSGNTIY
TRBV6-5 ASSYASGTFNSPLH
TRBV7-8 ASSFSGGNYEQY
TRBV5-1 ASNLGDFREKLF
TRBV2 ASRLTEANTGELF
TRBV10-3 AITGRETTGELF
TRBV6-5 ASSFQGDQPQH
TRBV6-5 ASSSEGVNTEAF
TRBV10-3 AVTGGRNYEQY
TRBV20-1 SARPGLAKWGEQF
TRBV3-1 ASSQVDRRYNEQF
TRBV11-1 ASSLVRLAGGNNEQF
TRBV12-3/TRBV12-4 ASTPVGRGGPLYNEQF
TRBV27 ASKSLPSGSTYEQY
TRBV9 ASSVYATLNTGELF
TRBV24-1 ATSDFVDGRAFNEQF
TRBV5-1 ASSPVVRDEQY
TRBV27 ASSLTGTISGNTIY
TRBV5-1 ASSPITGTDFFPYEQY
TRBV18 ASSPIVGTGVYEQY
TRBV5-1 ASSLGGLAFDNEQF
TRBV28 ATLWETQY
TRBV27 ASSLNQADTQY
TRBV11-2 ASSFLRLWTYSFYGYT
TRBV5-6 ASRGSGSGTDTQY
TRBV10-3 AIGTGDEKLF
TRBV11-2 ASSLISGQIRQETQY
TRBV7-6 ASSPSLGTNTGELF
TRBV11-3 ASTEDPGTDLGGYT
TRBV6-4 ASSREYGLPTGEQY
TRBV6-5 ASRLRTGGEKLF
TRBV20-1 SASPVVFGANEQF